This TCR beta chain comes out of a study of post-analysis software for immune sequencing data. Study-wide background: In terms of disease course, relapsing-remitting, secondary progressive and progressive-relapsing multiple sclerosis were included. The study's findings and limits: The normalized Chao1 diversity of multiple sclerosis patients was significantly lower than that of controls.

This clonotype was seen more than once but under ten times. Its specificity is not known. Unique molecular identifiers tagged the TCR beta cDNA libraries. Input of roughly 1 to 11 million T cells yielded roughly 0.5 million cDNA molecules. MiXCR was run by TCRdb on the PCR reads, yielding one entry per CDR3 protein. The repertoire holds more than 450,000 distinct CDR3 sequences, with approximately 31% as singletons. The sequenced material came from blood. This clonotype originated in a girl under 18 with multiple sclerosis.

CDR3 nucleotide sequence: TGTGCCAGCAGTTACATATGGGGTAGCGGGGGGGTCAATGAGCAGTACTTC. This gives the protein CASSYIWGSGGVNEQYF. This chain joins TRBV6-5 and TRBJ2-1; 11 bases agree with TRBD2. TRBJ2-7 matches the DNA end more closely, so the J call is doubtful. Germline V gives CDR1 MNHEY, CDR2 SVGAGI. There are 17 residues in the CDR3.